This TCR beta chain was captured in a study of patients and donors after allogeneic stem cell transplantation (dated by TCRdb to the early 2020s). Library preparation used RT-PCR. Instrument on record: NextSeq 550. TCRdb redid the processing of the public reads, applying fastp at Q25 and MiXCR, and retained in-frame beta chains. Rows are combined by CDR3 protein, so each entry shows the most common genes and DNA. The sample table records some 880,000 distinct CDR3 sequences; approximately 18% of these occur just once. 6% of the sample belongs to the ten largest clones. Germline trimming: 6 bases from V, 8 bases from J; junction bases outside gene matches: 9. There are 14 amino acids in the CDR3, from cysteine to phenylalanine inclusive. Solely the CDR3 DNA is kept, with 42 bases framed from the first base. Regarding this clonotype: This receptor's antigen is unknown. No base quality values were provided; no much bigger clone lies one nucleotide off.

The rearranged chain carries TRBV12-3 or TRBV12-4 and TRBJ1-4; TRBD1 matches 7 bases in the middle. The sample taken for sequencing was blood, either unsorted or a sorted T cell fraction (not recorded which). The TCR comes from a human donor who was either an allogeneic HSCT recipient or a stem cell or donor lymphocyte infusion donor (not recorded which). It is not recorded whose cells these are; they may come from a transplant donor. At the DNA level, the sequence is TGTGCCAGCAGGATAGACAGGGAATGGGAAAAACTGTTTTTT. Translated, it reads CASRIDREWEKLFF.